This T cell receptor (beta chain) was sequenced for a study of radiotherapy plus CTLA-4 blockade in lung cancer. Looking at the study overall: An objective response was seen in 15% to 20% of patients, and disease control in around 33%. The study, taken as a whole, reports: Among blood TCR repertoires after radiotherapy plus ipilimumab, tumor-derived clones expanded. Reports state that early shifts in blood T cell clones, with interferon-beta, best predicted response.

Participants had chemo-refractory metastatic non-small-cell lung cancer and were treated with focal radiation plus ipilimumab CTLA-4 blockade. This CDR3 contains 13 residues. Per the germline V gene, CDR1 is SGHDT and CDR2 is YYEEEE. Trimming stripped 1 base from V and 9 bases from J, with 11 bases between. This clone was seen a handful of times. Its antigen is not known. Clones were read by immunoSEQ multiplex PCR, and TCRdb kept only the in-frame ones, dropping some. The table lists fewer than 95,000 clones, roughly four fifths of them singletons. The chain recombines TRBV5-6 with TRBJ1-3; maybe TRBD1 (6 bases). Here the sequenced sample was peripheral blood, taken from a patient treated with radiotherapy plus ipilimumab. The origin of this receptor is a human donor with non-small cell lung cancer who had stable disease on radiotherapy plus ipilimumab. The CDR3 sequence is CASSLQGFGTIYF. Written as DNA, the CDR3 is TGTGCCAGCAGCTTGCAGGGGTTCGGCACCATATATTTT.